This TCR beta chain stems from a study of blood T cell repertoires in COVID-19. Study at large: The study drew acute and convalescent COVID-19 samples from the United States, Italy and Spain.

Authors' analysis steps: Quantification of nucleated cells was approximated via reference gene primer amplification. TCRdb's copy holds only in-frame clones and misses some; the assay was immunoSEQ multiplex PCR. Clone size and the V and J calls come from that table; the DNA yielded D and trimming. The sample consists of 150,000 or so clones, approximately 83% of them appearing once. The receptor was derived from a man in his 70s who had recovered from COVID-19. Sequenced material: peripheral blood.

Here the CDR3 DNA reads TGTGCCAGCAGCTTACCGACTAGCGGGAGCTACGAGCAGTACTTC. It yields the protein CASSLPTSGSYEQYF. The rearrangement links TRBV7-8 to TRBJ2-7, with 12 positions matching TRBD2. Germline assignment: CDR1 SGHVS and CDR2 FQNEAQ. V lost 2 bases and J lost 3; bases outside the gene matches: 2. The CDR3 is 15 amino acids.